This T cell receptor (beta chain) derives from a study of OX40 agonist ivuxolimab in advanced cancers. The overall study: An anti-OX40 (CD134) antibody with agonistic activity, ivuxolimab, was administered to patients.

The CDR3 covers 16 residues. The J segment lost 5 bases and the V segment lost 6 bases, leaving 15 bases of the junction unmatched. Germline CDR1 SGHRS, CDR2 YFSETQ. This table comes from immunoSEQ multiplex PCR, and its TCRdb copy is limited to in-frame clones, with some not included. Of over 50,000 clones in the sample, around 83% were seen once. The chain carries TRBV5-1 and TRBJ2-5; 8 bases are a match to TRBD2. The starting material was CD4+ or CD8+ T cells sorted from blood, obtained in a trial of the OX40 agonist ivuxolimab. The TCR originated in an adult with an advanced solid tumor such as melanoma, head and neck, liver or kidney cancer. CDR3 bases: TGCGCCAGCAATTGGAACCCCAGCGGGAGTTGGGAGACCCAGTACTTC. Protein product: CASNWNPSGSWETQYF.